This T cell receptor (beta chain) originates from a study of blood T cells in healthy people across ages. Combining a sample-barcoded 5' primer with a J-beta primer mix, a second PCR ran for roughly 7 to 12 cycles. Through a template-switch adaptor with 12 random nucleotides, each cDNA molecule received a tag. TCRdb re-analysed the 5' RACE reads in MiXCR, keeping a single row per CDR3 protein. The data hold 1.5 million to 2 million distinct CDR3 sequences, with around 40% observed a single time. V was trimmed by 4 bases and J by 3 bases, leaving 7 bases between them. The germline gives CDR1 KGHDR, CDR2 SFDVKD. CDR3 length: 13 residues. This clonotype was counted a few times. The antigen remains undetermined. Study results and limitations: From one million sequenced T cells, diversity estimates were lower bounds.

Isolating PBMCs gave at least 6 million of these cells per sample. This chain links TRBV24-1 with TRBJ2-3, with D uncertain. The TCR was taken from a human donor in good health. Sample: blood. CDR3 sequence: CATSDRYTDTQYF. CDR3 nucleotide sequence: TGTGCCACCAGTGACAGGTATACAGATACGCAGTATTTT.